The source of this T cell receptor (beta chain) is a study of blood T cell repertoires in COVID-19. Across the whole study: The origin of the acute and convalescent COVID-19 samples was the United States, Italy and Spain.

CDR1 is LGHDT, CDR2 YNNKEL, per germline (reference sequence). V dropped 10 bases and J dropped 3 bases, with 15 bases sitting between them. This CDR3 spans 14 amino acids. Methods used by the authors: Counts of nucleated cells, estimated from reference gene primer amplification, were obtained. Method: immunoSEQ multiplex PCR; TCRdb's copy keeps in-frame clones and lacks some. V and J calls and clone size follow that table, whereas D and trimming were derived from the DNA. This sample has around 150,000 clones; over 80% occur once, and the top ten carry roughly 5%. Cohort placement rested on clinical history that participants reported themselves. Those designated as exposed participants met a COVID-19 case within 2 weeks before study entry.

Sequencing was carried out using PBMCs or T cells enriched from blood (not recorded which). The chain has TRBV3-1 (or the pseudogene TRBV3-2) and TRBJ1-4, with D possibly matching TRBD1 (5 bases). The sequence was collected from a man aged 65-85 years who had been exposed to COVID-19. The CDR3 DNA is TGTGCCACCCGGCAGGGAAAGGCTAATGAAAAACTGTTTTTT. Protein sequence: CATRQGKANEKLFF.